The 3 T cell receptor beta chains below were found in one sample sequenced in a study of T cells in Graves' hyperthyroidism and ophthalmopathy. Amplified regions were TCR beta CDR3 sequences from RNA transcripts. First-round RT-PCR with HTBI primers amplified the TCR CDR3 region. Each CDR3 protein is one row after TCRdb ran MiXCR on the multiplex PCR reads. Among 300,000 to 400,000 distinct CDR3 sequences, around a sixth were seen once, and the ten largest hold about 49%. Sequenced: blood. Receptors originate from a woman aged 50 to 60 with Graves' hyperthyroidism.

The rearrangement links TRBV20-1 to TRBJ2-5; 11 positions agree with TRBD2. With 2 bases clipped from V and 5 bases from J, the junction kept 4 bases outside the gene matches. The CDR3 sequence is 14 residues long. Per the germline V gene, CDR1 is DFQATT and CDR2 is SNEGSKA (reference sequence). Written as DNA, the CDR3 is TGCAGTGCTAGATCTTCTAGCGGGAGGGAGACCCAGTACTTC. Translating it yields CSARSSSGRETQYF.

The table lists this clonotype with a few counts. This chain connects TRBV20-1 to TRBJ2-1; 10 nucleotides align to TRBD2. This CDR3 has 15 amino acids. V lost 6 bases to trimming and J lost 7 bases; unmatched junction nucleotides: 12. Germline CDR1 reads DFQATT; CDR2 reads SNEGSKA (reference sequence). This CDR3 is CSARDVGLARNEQFF. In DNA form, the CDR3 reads TGCAGTGCCAGGGATGTGGGACTAGCGCGGAATGAGCAGTTCTTC.

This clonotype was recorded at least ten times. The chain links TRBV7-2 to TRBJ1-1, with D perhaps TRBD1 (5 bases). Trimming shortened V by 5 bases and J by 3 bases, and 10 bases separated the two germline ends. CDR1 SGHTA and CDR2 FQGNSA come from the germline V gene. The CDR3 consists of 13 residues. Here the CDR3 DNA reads TGTGCCAGCAGCGCCCAACAGGACACTGAAGCTTTCTTT. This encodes CASSAQQDTEAFF. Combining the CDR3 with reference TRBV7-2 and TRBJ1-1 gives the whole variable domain GAGVSQSPSNKVTEKGKDVELRCDPISGHTALYWYRQSLGQGLEFLIYFQGNSAPDKSGLPSDRFSAERTGGSVSTLTIQRTQQEDSAVYLCASSAQQDTEAFFGQGTRLTVV.